Listed here are 20 T cell receptor beta chains from one sample, sequenced in a study of shared clonotypes between healthy human individuals. Some clones are missing from TCRdb's copy, which holds only in-frame ones; the method was immunoSEQ multiplex PCR. The repertoire holds around 79,000 clones, about 61% seen once, with approximately 56% in the top ten. Sequenced: memory CD8+ T cells sorted from blood. Subset specified: CD45RO+ cells pooled with CCR7-negative TemRA cells. These receptors all stem from a man aged 30 to 39 in good health.

The rearrangement uses TRBV25-1 and TRBJ1-4; TRBD1 might be the D (6 bases). This CDR3 has 15 amino acids. The V gene's germline CDR1 is MGHDK and CDR2 SYGVNS. V gave up 4 bases and J gave up 7 bases, with 16 bases separating them. CDR3: CASSGVEWTAEKLFF. The CDR3 bases are TGTGCCAGCAGTGGGGTAGAGTGGACAGCTGAAAAACTGTTTTTT.

The chain recombines TRBV27 with TRBJ1-3; D uncertain. Trimming shortened V by 5 bases and J by 0 bases, and 8 bases separated the two germline ends. Germline V CDR1 and CDR2: MNHEY, SMNVEV (reference sequence). There are 14 residues in the CDR3. In DNA form, the CDR3 reads TGTGCCAGCAGTGCGGGATACTCTGGAAACACCATATATTTT. It yields the protein CASSAGYSGNTIYF.

This clone was observed a single time. V usage is TRBV19 and J usage is TRBJ2-7; 7 nucleotides match TRBD1. Germline lookup yields CDR1 LNHDA and CDR2 SQIVND (reference sequence). The V gene end was trimmed by 6 bases and the J gene end by 1 base; junction bases not matched to a gene: 6. The CDR3 totals 14 residues. CDR3 loop: CASRGTEMSYEQYF. The CDR3 bases are TGTGCCAGTAGGGGGACAGAAATGTCCTACGAGCAGTACTTC. The full variable domain, rest sourced from reference TRBV19 and TRBJ2-7, is DGGITQSPKYLFRKEGQNVTLSCEQNLNHDAMYWYRQDPGQGLRLIYYSQIVNDFQKGDIAEGYSVSREKKESFPLTVTSAQKNPTAFYLCASRGTEMSYEQYFGPGTRLTVT.

CDR3 loop: CASSGQGGAGAEQFF. The CDR3 region has the DNA TGTGCCAGCAGTGGACAGGGGGGCGCGGGAGCTGAGCAGTTCTTC. The V and J genes are TRBV25-1 and TRBJ2-1, with TRBD1 matching 9 bases. With 4 bases clipped from V and 9 bases from J, the junction kept 10 bases outside the gene matches. Germline assignment: CDR1 MGHDK and CDR2 SYGVNS. This CDR3 is built from 15 residues.

The V and J genes are TRBV5-6 and TRBJ2-5, with D possibly being TRBD2 (6 bases). The CDR3 totals 17 residues. Germline CDR1 SGHDT, CDR2 YYEEEE. Trimming stripped 4 bases from V and 3 bases from J, with 22 bases between. CDR3: CASSARTQGWGEETQYF. CDR3 nucleotide sequence: TGTGCCAGCAGCGCGCGAACGCAGGGCTGGGGGGAAGAGACCCAGTACTTC. The full variable domain, in which reference TRBV5-6 and TRBJ2-5 provide the parts outside the CDR3, is DAGVTQSPTHLIKTRGQQVTLRCSPKSGHDTVSWYQQALGQGPQFIFQYYEEEERQRGNFPDRFSGHQFPNYSSELNVNALLLGDSALYLCASSARTQGWGEETQYFGPGTRLLVL.

A single count supports this clone. This CDR3 is CASSRGTGTSEQYF. DNA for the CDR3: TGTGCCAGCAGCCGGGGGACAGGAACCTCCGAGCAGTACTTC. V usage is TRBV7-9 and J usage is TRBJ2-7; TRBD1 matches 8 bases. Trimming took 5 bases from V and 6 from J; bases not matched to a gene: 9. This CDR3 is 14 amino acids long. Per germline, CDR1 SEHNR and CDR2 FQNEAQ (reference sequence). The full variable domain, with the rest looked up from reference TRBV7-9 and TRBJ2-7, is DTGVSQNPRHKITKRGQNVTFRCDPISEHNRLYWYRQTLGQGPEFLTYFQNEAQLEKSRLLSDRFSAERPKGSFSTLEIQRTEQGDSAMYLCASSRGTGTSEQYFGPGTRLTVT.

The rearrangement links TRBV9 to TRBJ2-2; unclear D gene. The CDR3 is made up of 12 amino acids. The germline V gene encodes CDR1 SGDLS and CDR2 YYNGEE. Trimming shortened V by 3 bases and J by 6 bases, and 6 bases separated the two germline ends. The CDR3, as DNA: TGTGCCAGCAGCGGAGCATCCGGGGAGCTGTTTTTT. Translating gives CASSGASGELFF.

CDR3: CASSPLGGSYTGELFF. The CDR3 DNA reads as TGTGCCAGCAGCCCCCTGGGGGGATCGTACACCGGGGAGCTGTTTTTT. The chain recombines TRBV5-6 with TRBJ2-2, with D perhaps matching TRBD2 (6 bases). Trimming stripped 4 bases from V and 3 bases from J, with 16 bases between. CDR3 length: 16 amino acids. Germline CDR1 reads SGHDT; CDR2 reads YYEEEE.

The chain has TRBV5-4 and TRBJ2-1; 10 bases fit TRBD2. The CDR3 consists of 15 residues. Trimming cost V 2 bases and J 7 bases; bases outside gene matches: 6. Germline CDR1 is SGHNT and CDR2 is YYREEE (reference sequence). The CDR3 is CASSFLAGASNEQFF. The CDR3 DNA sequence: TGTGCCAGCAGCTTTCTAGCGGGAGCCAGTAATGAGCAGTTCTTC. Using reference TRBV5-4 and TRBJ2-1 for the parts outside the CDR3, the full variable domain is ETGVTQSPTHLIKTRGQQVTLRCSSQSGHNTVSWYQQALGQGPQFIFQYYREEENGRGNFPPRFSGLQFPNYSSELNVNALELDDSALYLCASSFLAGASNEQFFGPGTRLTVL.

This clone has only a few counts. The junction shows a germline mismatch at one end, possibly a read error. The J gene is TRBJ1-2, the V gene TRBV2; D might be TRBD1 (6 bases). The CDR3 spans 9 residues. CDR1 and CDR2 (germline): SNHLY, FYNNEI. CDR3: CASSDRPIF. The CDR3 DNA follows: TGTGCCAGCAGCGACAGGCCTATCTTC.

The rearrangement uses TRBV27 and TRBJ1-2; D not resolved. The CDR3 spans 13 residues. V was cut by 8 bases and J by 7 bases, with 17 bases left in between. CDR1 MNHEY and CDR2 SMNVEV come from the germline V gene (reference sequence). The CDR3 loop reads CASLSTAVGGYTF. CDR3 sequence (DNA): TGTGCCAGCCTGTCCACAGCCGTCGGTGGCTACACCTTC.

The gene calls are TRBV28 and TRBJ2-7; maybe TRBD1 (5 bases). From germline, CDR1 is MDHEN and CDR2 SYDVKM. This CDR3 is 12 amino acids long. Trimming cost V 10 bases and J 1 base, with 11 bases left between them. The CDR3 nucleotides read TGTGCCATCGCCAGGGAATCCTACGAGCAGTACTTC. Encoded protein: CAIARESYEQYF.

The table lists this clone with a count of one. The chain uses TRBV5-5 and TRBJ1-1, with a possible D match to TRBD1 (5 bases). Germline V CDR1 and CDR2: SGHKS, YYEKEE (reference sequence). Trimming stripped 4 bases from V and 10 bases from J, with 20 bases between. CDR3 length equals 14 residues. For the CDR3, the DNA is TGTGCCAGCAGCCCCGAGGGGACGGGGTTCGGAGCTTTCTTT. Translating gives CASSPEGTGFGAFF. The entire variable domain, with the rest obtained from reference TRBV5-5 and TRBJ1-1, is as follows: DAGVTQSPTHLIKTRGQQVTLRCSPISGHKSVSWYQQVLGQGPQFIFQYYEKEERGRGNFPDRFSARQFPNYSSELNVNALLLGDSALYLCASSPEGTGFGAFFGQGTRLTVV.

J is TRBJ1-1 and V is TRBV5-5; no reliable D call. The CDR3 covers 13 residues. From germline, CDR1 is SGHKS and CDR2 YYEKEE (reference sequence). Trimming took off 2 bases at V and 1 base at J, with 6 bases between the two ends. CDR3 bases: TGTGCCAGCAGCTTCGGCGGGAACACTGAAGCTTTCTTT. Amino acids: CASSFGGNTEAFF.

The genes are TRBV7-8 and TRBJ2-1; tentative D call: TRBD2 (6 bases). CDR1 and CDR2 from the germline V gene are SGHVS and FQNEAQ. With 3 bases removed from V and 7 bases from J, the gap between germline ends came to 19 bases. This CDR3 contains 16 residues. CDR3 loop: CASSFVLGGGLNEQFF. CDR3 nucleotide sequence: TGTGCCAGCAGCTTTGTGTTGGGGGGAGGCCTAAATGAGCAGTTCTTC.

This clone was found a few times. The chain combines TRBV2 with TRBJ1-1; the D is unclear. The V gene lost 6 bases and the J gene lost 8 bases, with 13 bases spanning the gap. CDR3 size: 12 residues. The germline V gene has CDR1 SNHLY and CDR2 FYNNEI. CDR3 in amino acids: CASRGQRGEAFF. As DNA, the CDR3 is TGTGCCAGCAGAGGTCAGCGTGGGGAAGCTTTCTTT.

On this clone: The identical CDR3 is also encoded by other nucleotide sequences in the sample. This chain uses TRBV9 with TRBJ2-7; 9 nucleotides align to TRBD1. J was trimmed by 3 bases and V by 0 bases; bases with no gene match: 1. The CDR3 spans 14 residues. Germline-derived CDR1 and CDR2 are SGDLS and YYNGEE. CDR3 nucleotides: TGTGCCAGCAGCGTAGGGACAGGGGTCTACGAGCAGTACTTC. Translation gives CASSVGTGVYEQYF.

The CDR3 region is CASRPRDRGLNSGANVLTF. The CDR3 nucleotides are TGTGCCAGCAGACCTCGGGACCGAGGCCTGAACTCTGGGGCCAACGTCCTGACTTTC. The chain recombines TRBV28 with TRBJ2-6; either TRBD1 or TRBD2 may fit D (5 bases each). The CDR3 totals 19 residues. Trimming took 6 bases from V and 0 from J, leaving 21 bases between them. Germline CDR1 MDHEN, CDR2 SYDVKM.

This clone was detected many times. The rearrangement uses TRBV27 and TRBJ2-7; a possible D gene is TRBD1 (6 bases). Germline loops: CDR1 MNHEY, CDR2 SMNVEV (reference sequence). The V end was cut by 3 bases, the J end by 2 bases, with 20 bases between. CDR3 length: 17 amino acids. CDR3 amino acids: CASSFFPPIGQTYEQYF. The CDR3 DNA reads TGTGCCAGCAGTTTTTTCCCCCCTATCGGACAGACCTACGAGCAGTACTTC.

V gene TRBV7-9 combines with J gene TRBJ1-2, with D possibly being TRBD1 (5 bases). V was clipped by 4 bases and J by 6 bases, with 18 bases between them. The CDR3 is made up of 15 amino acids. Germline V CDR1 and CDR2: SEHNR, FQNEAQ (reference sequence). CDR3 sequence: CASSWNRDGLNGYTF. The CDR3 DNA reads as TGTGCCAGCAGCTGGAACCGGGACGGCTTAAATGGCTACACCTTC.